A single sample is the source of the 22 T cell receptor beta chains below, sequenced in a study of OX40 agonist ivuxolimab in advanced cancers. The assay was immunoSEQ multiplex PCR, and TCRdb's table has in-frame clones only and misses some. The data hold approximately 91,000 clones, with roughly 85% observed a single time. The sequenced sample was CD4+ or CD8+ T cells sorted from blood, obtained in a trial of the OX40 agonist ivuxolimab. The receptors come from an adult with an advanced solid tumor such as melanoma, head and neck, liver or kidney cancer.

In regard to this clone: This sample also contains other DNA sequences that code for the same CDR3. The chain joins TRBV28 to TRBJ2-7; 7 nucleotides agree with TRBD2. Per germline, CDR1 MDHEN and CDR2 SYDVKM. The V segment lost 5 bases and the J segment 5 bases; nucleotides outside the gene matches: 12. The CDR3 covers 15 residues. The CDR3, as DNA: TGTGCCAGCAGTCCAGTCGGGGGGTTTAGTAACGAGCAGTACTTC. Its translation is CASSPVGGFSNEQYF.

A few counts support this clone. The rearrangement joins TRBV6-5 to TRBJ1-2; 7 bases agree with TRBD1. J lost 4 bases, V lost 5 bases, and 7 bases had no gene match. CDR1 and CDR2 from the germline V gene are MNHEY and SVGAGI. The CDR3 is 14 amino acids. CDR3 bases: TGTGCCAGCAGTAAGGGGGGACAGCCCTATGGCTACACCTTC. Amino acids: CASSKGGQPYGYTF.

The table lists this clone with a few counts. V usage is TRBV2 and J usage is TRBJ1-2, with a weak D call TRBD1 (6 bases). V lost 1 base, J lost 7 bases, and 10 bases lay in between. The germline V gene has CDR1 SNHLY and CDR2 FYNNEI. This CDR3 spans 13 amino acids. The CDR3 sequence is CASSEEGVGGYTF. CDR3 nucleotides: TGTGCCAGCAGTGAAGAGGGGGTCGGTGGCTACACCTTC. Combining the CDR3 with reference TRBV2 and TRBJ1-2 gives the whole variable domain EPEVTQTPSHQVTQMGQEVILRCVPISNHLYFYWYRQILGQKVEFLVSFYNNEISEKSEIFDDQFSVERPDGSNFTLKIRSTKLEDSAMYFCASSEEGVGGYTFGSGTRLTVV.

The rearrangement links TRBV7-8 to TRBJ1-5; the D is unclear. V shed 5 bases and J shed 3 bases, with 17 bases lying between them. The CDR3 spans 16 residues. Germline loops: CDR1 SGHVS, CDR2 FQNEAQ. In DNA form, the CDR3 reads TGTGCCAGCAGCGCCATTCGGGGAGGCCCCAATCAGCCCCAGCATTTT. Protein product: CASSAIRGGPNQPQHF.

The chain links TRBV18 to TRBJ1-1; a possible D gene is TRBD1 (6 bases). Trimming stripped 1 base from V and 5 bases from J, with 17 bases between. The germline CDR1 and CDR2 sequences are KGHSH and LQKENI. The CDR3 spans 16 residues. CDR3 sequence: CASSPRPTGGGTEAFF. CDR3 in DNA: TGTGCCAGCTCACCACGTCCGACAGGAGGGGGTACTGAAGCTTTCTTT. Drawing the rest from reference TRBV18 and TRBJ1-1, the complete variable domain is NAGVMQNPRHLVRRRGQEARLRCSPMKGHSHVYWYRQLPEEGLKFMVYLQKENIIDESGMPKERFSAEFPKEGPSILRIQQVVRGDSAAYFCASSPRPTGGGTEAFFGQGTRLTVV.

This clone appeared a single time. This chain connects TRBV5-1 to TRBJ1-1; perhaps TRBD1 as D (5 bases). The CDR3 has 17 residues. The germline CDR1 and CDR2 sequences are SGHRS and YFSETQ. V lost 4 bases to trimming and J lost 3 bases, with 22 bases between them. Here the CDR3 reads CASSPRVLLRGDTEAFF. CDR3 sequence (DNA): TGCGCCAGCAGCCCCCGGGTCCTACTCCGGGGCGACACTGAAGCTTTCTTT.

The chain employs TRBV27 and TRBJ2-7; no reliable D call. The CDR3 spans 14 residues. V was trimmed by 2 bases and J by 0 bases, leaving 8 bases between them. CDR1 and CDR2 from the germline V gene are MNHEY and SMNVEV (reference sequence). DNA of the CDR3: TGTGCCAGCAGTTTAAGGCTAAGCTCCTACGAGCAGTACTTC. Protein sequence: CASSLRLSSYEQYF.

The CDR3 loop reads CASSLAGMGNQPQHF. The CDR3 region has the DNA TGCGCCAGCAGCTTGGCCGGCATGGGGAATCAGCCCCAGCATTTT. This sequence joins TRBV5-1 and TRBJ1-5; D ambiguous. The CDR3 consists of 15 residues. Between the trimmed V and J ends, which lost 0 bases and 4 bases, there was a span of 11 bases. CDR1 and CDR2 (germline): SGHRS, YFSETQ.

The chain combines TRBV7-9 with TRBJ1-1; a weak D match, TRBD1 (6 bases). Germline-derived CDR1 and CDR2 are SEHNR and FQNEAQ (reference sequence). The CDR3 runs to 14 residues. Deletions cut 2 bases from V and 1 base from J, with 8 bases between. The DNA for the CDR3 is TGTGCCAGCAGCTTACAGGGGACGAACACTGAAGCTTTCTTT. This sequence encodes CASSLQGTNTEAFF.

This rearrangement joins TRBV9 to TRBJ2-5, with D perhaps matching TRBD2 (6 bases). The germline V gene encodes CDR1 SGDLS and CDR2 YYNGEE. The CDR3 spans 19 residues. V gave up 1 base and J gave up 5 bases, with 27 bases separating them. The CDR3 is CASSVTLTSGDPGEETQYF. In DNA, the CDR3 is TGTGCCAGCAGCGTAACTTTGACTAGTGGGGACCCTGGGGAGGAGACCCAGTACTTC.

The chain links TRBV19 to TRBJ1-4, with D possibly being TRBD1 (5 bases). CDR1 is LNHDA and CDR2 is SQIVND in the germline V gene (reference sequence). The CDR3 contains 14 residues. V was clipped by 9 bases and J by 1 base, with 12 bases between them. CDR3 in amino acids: CASAGRVTNEKLFF. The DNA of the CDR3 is TGTGCCAGCGCAGGCAGGGTAACTAATGAAAAACTGTTTTTT.

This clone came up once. The CDR3 DNA follows: TGTGCCAGCAGTGATCGGTCCCTTGGTCACATTCAGTACTTC. Translation gives CASSDRSLGHIQYF. The V call is TRBV6-1, the J call TRBJ2-4; no reliable D call. CDR1 MNHNS and CDR2 SASEGT come from the germline V gene. V lost 3 bases and J 8 bases, leaving 14 bases between the germline ends. This CDR3 is 14 amino acids long.

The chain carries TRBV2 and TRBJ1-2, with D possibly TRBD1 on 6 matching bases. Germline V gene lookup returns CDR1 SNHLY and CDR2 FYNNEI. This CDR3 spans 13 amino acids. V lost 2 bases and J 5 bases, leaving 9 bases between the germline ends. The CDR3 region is CASSERGSYGYTF. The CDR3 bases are TGTGCCAGCAGTGAAAGGGGGAGTTATGGCTACACCTTC.

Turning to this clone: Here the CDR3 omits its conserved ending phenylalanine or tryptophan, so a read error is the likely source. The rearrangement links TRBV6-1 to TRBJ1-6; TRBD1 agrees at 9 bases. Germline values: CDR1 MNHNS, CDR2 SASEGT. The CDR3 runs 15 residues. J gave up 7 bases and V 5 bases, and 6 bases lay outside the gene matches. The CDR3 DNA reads TGTGCCAGCAGTCAGGGACAGGGTATGAATTCACCCCTCCACCTT. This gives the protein CASSQGQGMNSPLHL.

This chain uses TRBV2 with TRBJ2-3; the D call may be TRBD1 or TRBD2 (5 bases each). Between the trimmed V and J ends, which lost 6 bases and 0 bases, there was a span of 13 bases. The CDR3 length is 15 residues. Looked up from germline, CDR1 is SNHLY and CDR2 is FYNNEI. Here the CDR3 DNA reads TGTGCCAGCAGCCCCTTTGGGGGTAGCACAGATACGCAGTATTTT. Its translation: CASSPFGGSTDTQYF. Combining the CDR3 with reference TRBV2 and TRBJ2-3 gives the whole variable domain EPEVTQTPSHQVTQMGQEVILRCVPISNHLYFYWYRQILGQKVEFLVSFYNNEISEKSEIFDDQFSVERPDGSNFTLKIRSTKLEDSAMYFCASSPFGGSTDTQYFGPGTRLTVL.

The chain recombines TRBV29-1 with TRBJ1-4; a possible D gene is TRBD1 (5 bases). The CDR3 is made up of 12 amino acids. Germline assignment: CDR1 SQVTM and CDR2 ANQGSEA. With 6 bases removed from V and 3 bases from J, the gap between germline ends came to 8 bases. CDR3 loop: CSVGDANEKLFF. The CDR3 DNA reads TGCAGCGTGGGGGACGCTAATGAAAAACTGTTTTTT.

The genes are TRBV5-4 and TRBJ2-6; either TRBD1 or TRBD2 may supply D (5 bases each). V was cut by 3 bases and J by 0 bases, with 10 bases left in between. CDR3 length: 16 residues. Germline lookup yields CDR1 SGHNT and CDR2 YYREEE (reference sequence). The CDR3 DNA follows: TGTGCCAGCAGCTGGGGGAGTATCTCTGGGGCCAACGTCCTGACTTTC. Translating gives CASSWGSISGANVLTF. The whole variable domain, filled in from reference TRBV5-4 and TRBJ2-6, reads ETGVTQSPTHLIKTRGQQVTLRCSSQSGHNTVSWYQQALGQGPQFIFQYYREEENGRGNFPPRFSGLQFPNYSSELNVNALELDDSALYLCASSWGSISGANVLTFGAGSRLTVL.

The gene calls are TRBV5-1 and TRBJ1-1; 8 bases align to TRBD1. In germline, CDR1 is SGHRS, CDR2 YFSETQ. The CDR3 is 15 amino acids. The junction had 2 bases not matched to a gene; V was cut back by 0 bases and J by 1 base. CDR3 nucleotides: TGCGCCAGCAGCTTGGCCGGGACAGGGAACACTGAAGCTTTCTTT. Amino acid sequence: CASSLAGTGNTEAFF.

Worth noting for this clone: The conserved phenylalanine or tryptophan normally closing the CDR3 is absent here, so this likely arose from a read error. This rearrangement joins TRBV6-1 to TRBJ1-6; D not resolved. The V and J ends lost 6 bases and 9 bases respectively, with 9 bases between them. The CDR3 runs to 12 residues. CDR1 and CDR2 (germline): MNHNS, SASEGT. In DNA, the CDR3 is TGTGCCAGCAGCCTCGGGGTTTCACCCCTCCACCTT. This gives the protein CASSLGVSPLHL.

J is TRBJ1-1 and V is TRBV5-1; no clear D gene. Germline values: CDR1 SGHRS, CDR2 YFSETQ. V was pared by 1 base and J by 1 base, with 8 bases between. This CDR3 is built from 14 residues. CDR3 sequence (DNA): TGCGCCAGCAGCTTGACCCCCACGAACACTGAAGCTTTCTTT. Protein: CASSLTPTNTEAFF.

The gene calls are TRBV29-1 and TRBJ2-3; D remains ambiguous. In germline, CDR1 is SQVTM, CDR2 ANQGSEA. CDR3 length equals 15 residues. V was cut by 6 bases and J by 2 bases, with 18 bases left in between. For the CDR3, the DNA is TGCAGCGTCCTCCATATAAGCAGGAACACAGATACGCAGTATTTT. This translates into CSVLHISRNTDTQYF.

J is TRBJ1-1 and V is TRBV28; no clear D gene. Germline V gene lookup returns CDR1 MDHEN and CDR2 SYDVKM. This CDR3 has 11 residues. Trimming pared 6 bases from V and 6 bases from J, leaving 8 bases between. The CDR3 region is CASRSEAEAFF. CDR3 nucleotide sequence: TGTGCCAGCAGGTCGGAAGCTGAAGCTTTCTTT.